The TCR beta chain described here comes from a study of T cell repertoires in cytomegalovirus infection. At the level of the study: CMV infection and matching HLA type were both indicated by public TCR beta signatures. Broader study findings: Carriers of CMV plus the relevant HLA were identified by cumulative public TCR beta family frequency.

Trimming removed 5 bases from V and 8 bases from J; junction bases left unmatched: 21. The CDR3 sequence is 18 residues long. CDR1 is SEHNR, CDR2 FQNEAQ, per germline (reference sequence). In TCRdb, the reads were re-called with MiXCR into one record per CDR3 protein. The table records hundreds of thousands of distinct CDR3 sequences, around a sixth of them present only once. This clonotype was observed many times. Its cognate antigen is unknown. The receptor's source is a human donor in good health (CMV status not recorded). Some clones in this sample may be carry-over from other donors' samples. Material for sequencing was PBMCs. The V call is TRBV7-9, the J call TRBJ2-1; 7 bases fit TRBD2. CDR3 residues: CASSPTPGGSGWSDEQFF. CDR3 bases: TGTGCCAGCAGCCCAACCCCGGGAGGTAGCGGATGGAGCGATGAGCAGTTCTTC.